The rows below give T cell receptor beta chains drawn from one sample of a study of T cells in tumors after PD-1 blockade. TCRdb's table, derived via immunoSEQ multiplex PCR, lists solely in-frame clones and lacks some. The sample records some 47,000 clones, about four fifths being singletons. The sample was PBMCs, taken before anti-PD-1 treatment. These receptor sequences come from a human donor with basal cell carcinoma. Both conserved end residues are trimmed from each CDR3. Each record gives: V gene, J gene, CDR3 protein.

TRBV25-1	TRBJ2-2	ASSPTASTGELF
TRBV10-3	TRBJ2-1	AIQPGLFYNEQF
TRBV19	TRBJ2-1	ATVRGQGQNEQF
TRBV3-1/TRBV3-2	TRBJ2-3	ASSQGPDTQY
TRBV28	TRBJ2-2	ASRRVLYTGELF
TRBV5-4	TRBJ1-2	ASSLDRQGPNYGYT
TRBV28	TRBJ2-1	ASSSFSGGPYNEQF
TRBV20-1	TRBJ2-7	SASRGEQY
TRBV6-2/TRBV6-3	TRBJ1-1	ASSYSRNREAF
TRBV3-1/TRBV3-2	TRBJ2-5	ASSQGGVETQY
TRBV5-4	TRBJ1-3	ASSLGVRDSGNTIY
TRBV18	TRBJ1-1	ASSPGQDTEAF